The clone carrying this T cell receptor beta chain occurred a few times. As yet, its antigen is unknown. This sample was included in a study of T-cell memory formation after mild COVID-19. Study as a whole: Clusters of TCRs were largely donor specific.

V shed 4 bases and J shed 8 bases, with 19 bases lying between them. The CDR3 consists of 15 residues. Germline loops: CDR1 SGHRS, CDR2 YFSETQ. Broader study findings: Some clones that responded turned up in pre-infection memory, which suggests that cross-reactive memory joined in. Clones shrinking from day 15 to 85 showed even CD4/CD8 mixes; later expanders tilted CD4+. In second-wave clones peaking day 37, SARS-CoV-2 specificity remained unconfirmed.

Using its own MiXCR run on the 5' RACE reads, TCRdb lists one record per CDR3 protein. This table holds roughly 110,000 distinct CDR3 sequences, approximately 14% found once. The receptor was isolated from a man aged 18 to 30 who had mild COVID-19 (a few samples of this study predate the infection). Cell type and time point are not known. Sequencing was carried out using PBMCs or a T cell subset sorted from them (not recorded which). The V gene is TRBV5-1, the J gene TRBJ2-1; either TRBD1 or TRBD2 may fit D (5 bases each). The CDR3 DNA reads TGCGCCAGCAGCGACCGGGACCGGTACGTTGATGAGCAGTTCTTC. It yields the protein CASSDRDRYVDEQFF.